Reported below is one T cell receptor beta chain. In the PCR, 60 Vbeta and 13 Jbeta primers were used. Data came from immunoSEQ multiplex PCR; TCRdb stores just in-frame clones and leaves some out. The sample carries 130,000 to 150,000 clones, almost 85% recorded once. This record belongs to a study of cytomegalovirus exposure and HLA in healthy donors. Trimming cost V 4 bases and J 2 bases, with 9 bases left between them. Germline loops: CDR1 KGHSH, CDR2 LQKENI. The CDR3 spans 14 residues. Sample: PBMCs. This chain joins TRBV18 and TRBJ1-5; D possibly corresponds to TRBD1 (5 bases). The receptor was isolated from a man aged 25 to 40 in good health and CMV-seropositive. The CDR3 sequence: CASSRGVGNQPQHF. The CDR3 DNA is TGTGCCAGCTCACGGGGGGTGGGCAATCAGCCCCAGCATTTT.